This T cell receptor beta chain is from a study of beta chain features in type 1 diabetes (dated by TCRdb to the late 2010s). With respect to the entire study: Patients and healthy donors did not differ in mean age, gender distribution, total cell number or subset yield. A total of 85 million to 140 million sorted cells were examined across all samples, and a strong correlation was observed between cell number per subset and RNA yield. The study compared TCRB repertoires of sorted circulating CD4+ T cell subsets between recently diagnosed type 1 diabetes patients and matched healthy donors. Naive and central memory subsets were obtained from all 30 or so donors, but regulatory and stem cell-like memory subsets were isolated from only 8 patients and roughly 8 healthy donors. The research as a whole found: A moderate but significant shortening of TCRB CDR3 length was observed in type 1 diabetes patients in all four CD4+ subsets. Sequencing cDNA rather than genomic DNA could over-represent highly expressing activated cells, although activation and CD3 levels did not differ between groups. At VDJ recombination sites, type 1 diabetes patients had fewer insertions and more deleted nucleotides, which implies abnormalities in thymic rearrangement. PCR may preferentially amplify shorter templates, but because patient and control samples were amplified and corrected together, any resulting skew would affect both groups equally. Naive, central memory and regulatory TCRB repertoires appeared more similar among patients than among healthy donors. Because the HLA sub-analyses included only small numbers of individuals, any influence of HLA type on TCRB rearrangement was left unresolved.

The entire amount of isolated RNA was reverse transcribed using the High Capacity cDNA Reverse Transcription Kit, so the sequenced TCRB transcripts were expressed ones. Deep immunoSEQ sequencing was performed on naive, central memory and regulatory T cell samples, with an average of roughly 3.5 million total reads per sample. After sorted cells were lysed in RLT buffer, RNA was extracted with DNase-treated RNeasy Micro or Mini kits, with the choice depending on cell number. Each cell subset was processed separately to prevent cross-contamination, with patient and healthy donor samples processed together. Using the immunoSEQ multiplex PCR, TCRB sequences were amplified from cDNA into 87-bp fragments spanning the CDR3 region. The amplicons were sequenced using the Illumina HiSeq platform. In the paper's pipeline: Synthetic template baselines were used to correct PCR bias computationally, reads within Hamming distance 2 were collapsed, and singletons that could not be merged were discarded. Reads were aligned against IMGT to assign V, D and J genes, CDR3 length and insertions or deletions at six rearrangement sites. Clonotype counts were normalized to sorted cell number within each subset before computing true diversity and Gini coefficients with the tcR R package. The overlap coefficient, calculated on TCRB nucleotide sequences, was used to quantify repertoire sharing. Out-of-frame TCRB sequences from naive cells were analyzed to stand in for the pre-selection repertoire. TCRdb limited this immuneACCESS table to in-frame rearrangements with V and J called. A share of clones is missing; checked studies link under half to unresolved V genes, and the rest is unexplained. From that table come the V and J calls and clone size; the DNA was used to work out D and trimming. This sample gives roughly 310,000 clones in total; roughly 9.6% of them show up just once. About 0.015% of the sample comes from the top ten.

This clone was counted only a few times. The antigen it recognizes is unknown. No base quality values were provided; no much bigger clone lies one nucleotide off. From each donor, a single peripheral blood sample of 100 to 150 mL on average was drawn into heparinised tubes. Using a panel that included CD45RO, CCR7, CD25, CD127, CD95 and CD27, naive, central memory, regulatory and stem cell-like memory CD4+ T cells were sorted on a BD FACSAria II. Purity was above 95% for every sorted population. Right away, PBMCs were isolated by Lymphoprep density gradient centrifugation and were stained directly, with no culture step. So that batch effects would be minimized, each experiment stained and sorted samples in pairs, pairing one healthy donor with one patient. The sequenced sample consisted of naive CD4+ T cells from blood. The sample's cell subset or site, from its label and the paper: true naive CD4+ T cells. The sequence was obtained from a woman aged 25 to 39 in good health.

The nucleotide sequence is TGCAGCGTTGTCGGGAGTTCAGATACGCAGTATTTT. Its translation is CSVVGSSDTQYF. The chain is encoded by TRBV29-1 joined to TRBJ2-3; the D region possibly corresponds to TRBD2 (6 bases align). The V end loses 4 bases and the J end loses 4 bases, and a stretch of 9 bases separates them. Per the germline V gene, SQVTM is the CDR1 and ANQGSEA is the CDR2. The CDR3 spans 12 residues, from the cysteine through the phenylalanine. Only CDR3 DNA is held: 36 bases, read in frame from base 1.